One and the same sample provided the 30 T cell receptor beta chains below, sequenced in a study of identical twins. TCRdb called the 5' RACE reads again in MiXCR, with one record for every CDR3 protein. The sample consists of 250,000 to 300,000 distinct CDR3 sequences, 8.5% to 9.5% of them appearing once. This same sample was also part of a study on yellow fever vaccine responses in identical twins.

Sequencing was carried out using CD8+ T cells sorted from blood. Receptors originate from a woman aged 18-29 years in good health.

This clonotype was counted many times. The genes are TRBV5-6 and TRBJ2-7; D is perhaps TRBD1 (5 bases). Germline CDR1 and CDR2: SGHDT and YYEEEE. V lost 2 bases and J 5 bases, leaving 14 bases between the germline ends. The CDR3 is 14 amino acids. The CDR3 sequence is CASSLSEGVNEQYF. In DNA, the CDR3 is TGTGCCAGCAGCTTAAGTGAAGGGGTTAACGAGCAGTACTTC. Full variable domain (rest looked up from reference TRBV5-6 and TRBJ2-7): DAGVTQSPTHLIKTRGQQVTLRCSPKSGHDTVSWYQQALGQGPQFIFQYYEEEERQRGNFPDRFSGHQFPNYSSELNVNALLLGDSALYLCASSLSEGVNEQYFGPGTRLTVT.

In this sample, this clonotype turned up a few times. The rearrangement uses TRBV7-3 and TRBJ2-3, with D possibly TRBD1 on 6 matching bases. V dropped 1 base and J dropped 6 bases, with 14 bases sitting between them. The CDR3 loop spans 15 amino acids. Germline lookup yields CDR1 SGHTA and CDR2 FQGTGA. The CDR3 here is CASSLSGGGGDTQYF. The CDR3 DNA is TGTGCCAGCAGCTTAAGTGGTGGGGGCGGGGATACGCAGTATTTT.

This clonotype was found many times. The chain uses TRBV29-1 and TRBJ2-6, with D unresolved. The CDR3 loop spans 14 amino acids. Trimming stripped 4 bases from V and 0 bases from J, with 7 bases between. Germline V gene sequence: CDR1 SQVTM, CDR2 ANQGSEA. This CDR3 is CSVASPSGANVLTF. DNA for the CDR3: TGCAGCGTTGCAAGTCCCTCTGGGGCCAACGTCCTGACTTTC.

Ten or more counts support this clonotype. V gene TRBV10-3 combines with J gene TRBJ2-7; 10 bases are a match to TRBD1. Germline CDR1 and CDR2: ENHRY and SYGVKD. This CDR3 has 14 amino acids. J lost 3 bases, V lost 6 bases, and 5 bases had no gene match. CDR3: CAIRDRDRGYEQYF. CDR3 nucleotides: TGTGCCATCAGGGACCGGGACAGGGGCTACGAGCAGTACTTC.

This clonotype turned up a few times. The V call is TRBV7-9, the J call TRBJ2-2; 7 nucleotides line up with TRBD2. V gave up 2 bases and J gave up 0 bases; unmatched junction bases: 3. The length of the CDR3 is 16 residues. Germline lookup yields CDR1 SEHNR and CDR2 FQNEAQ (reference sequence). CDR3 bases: TGTGCCAGCAGCTTAAGCGGGACCCCGAACACCGGGGAGCTGTTTTTT. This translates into CASSLSGTPNTGELFF.

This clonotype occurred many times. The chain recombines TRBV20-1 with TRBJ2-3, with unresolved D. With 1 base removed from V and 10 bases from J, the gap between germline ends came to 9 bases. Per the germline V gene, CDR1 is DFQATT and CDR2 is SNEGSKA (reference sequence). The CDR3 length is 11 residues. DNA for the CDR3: TGCAGTGCTAGAGGTGGTCGGCCGCAGTATTTT. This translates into CSARGGRPQYF.

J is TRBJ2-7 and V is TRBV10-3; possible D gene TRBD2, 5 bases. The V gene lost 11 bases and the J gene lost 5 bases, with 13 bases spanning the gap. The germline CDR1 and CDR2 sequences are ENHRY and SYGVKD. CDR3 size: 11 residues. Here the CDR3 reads CASNKGDEQYF. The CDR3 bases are TGTGCCTCAAACAAGGGAGACGAGCAGTACTTC.

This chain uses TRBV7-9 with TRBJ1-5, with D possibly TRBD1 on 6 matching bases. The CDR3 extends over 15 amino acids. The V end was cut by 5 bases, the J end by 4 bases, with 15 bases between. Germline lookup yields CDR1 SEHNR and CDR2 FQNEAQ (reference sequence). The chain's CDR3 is CASSLSMGANQPQHF. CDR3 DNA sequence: TGTGCCAGCAGCCTGAGTATGGGGGCAAATCAGCCCCAGCATTTT.

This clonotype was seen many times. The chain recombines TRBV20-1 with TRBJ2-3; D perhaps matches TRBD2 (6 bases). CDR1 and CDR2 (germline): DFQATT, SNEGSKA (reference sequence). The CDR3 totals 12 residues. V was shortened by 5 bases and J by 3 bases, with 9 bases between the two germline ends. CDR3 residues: CSADSGTDTQYF. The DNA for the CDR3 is TGCAGTGCTGATAGCGGAACAGATACGCAGTATTTT.

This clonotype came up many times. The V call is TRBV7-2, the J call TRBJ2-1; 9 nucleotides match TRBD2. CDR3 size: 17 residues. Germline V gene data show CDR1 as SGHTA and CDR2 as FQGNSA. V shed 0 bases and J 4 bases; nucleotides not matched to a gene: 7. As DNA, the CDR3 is TGTGCCAGCAGCTTAGCGGCTCTAGCGGGGAGGTACAATGAGCAGTTCTTC. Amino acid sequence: CASSLAALAGRYNEQFF.

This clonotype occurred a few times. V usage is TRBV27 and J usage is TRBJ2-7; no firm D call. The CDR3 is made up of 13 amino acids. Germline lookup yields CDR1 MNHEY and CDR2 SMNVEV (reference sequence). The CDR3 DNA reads TGTGCTCCCCAGTGTCAGAGTAGCAACGAGCAGTACTTC. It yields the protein CAPQCQSSNEQYF.

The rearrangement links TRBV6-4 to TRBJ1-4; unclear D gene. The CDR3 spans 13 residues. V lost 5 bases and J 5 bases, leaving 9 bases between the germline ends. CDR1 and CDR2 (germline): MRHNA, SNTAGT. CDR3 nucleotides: TGTGCCAGCAGTCCGACGGAGAATGAAAAACTGTTTTTT. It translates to CASSPTENEKLFF.

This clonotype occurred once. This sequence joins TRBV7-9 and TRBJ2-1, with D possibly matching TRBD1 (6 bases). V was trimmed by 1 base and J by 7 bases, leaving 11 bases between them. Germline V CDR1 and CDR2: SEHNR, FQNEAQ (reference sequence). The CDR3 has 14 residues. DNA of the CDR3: TGTGCCAGCAGCTTAGTGGGGGCAGATAATGAGCAGTTCTTC. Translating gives CASSLVGADNEQFF.

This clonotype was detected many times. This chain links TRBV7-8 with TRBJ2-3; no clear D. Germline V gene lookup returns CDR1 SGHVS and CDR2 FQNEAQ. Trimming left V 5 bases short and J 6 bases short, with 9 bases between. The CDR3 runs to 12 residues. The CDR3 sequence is CASSEARDTQYF. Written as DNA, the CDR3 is TGTGCCAGCAGCGAGGCTAGGGATACGCAGTATTTT.

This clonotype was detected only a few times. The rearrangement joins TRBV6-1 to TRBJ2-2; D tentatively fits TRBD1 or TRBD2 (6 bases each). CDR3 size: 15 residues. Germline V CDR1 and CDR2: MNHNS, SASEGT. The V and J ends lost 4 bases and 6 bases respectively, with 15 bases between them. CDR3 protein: CASSVPGAKAGELFF. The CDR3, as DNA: TGTGCCAGCAGTGTTCCGGGGGCGAAGGCCGGGGAGCTGTTTTTT.

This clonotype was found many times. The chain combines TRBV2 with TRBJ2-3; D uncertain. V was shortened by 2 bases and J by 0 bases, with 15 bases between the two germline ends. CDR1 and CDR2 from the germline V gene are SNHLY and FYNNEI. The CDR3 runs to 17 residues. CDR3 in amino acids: CASSENVGPLSTDTQYF. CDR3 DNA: TGTGCCAGCAGTGAAAATGTAGGACCCCTAAGCACAGATACGCAGTATTTT.

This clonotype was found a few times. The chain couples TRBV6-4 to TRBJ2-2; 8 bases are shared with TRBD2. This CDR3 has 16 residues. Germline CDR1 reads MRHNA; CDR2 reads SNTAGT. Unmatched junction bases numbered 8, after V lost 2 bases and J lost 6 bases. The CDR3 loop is CASSDPGRGAAGELFF. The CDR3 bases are TGTGCCAGCAGTGACCCCGGGAGGGGGGCCGCCGGGGAGCTGTTTTTT.

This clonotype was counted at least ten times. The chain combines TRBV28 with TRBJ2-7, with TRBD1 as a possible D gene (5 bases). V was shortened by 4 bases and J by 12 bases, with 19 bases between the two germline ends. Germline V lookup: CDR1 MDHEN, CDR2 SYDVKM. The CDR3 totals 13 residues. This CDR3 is CASSSPGIRYTYF. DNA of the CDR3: TGTGCCAGCAGTTCTCCAGGGATTAGATATACGTACTTC.

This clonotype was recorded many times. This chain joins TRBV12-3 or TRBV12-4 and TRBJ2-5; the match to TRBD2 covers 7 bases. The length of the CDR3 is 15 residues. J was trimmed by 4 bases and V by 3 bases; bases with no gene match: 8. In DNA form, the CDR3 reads TGTGCCAGCAGTTTTGTGGGAGGGCCAGTAGAGACCCAGTACTTC. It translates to CASSFVGGPVETQYF.

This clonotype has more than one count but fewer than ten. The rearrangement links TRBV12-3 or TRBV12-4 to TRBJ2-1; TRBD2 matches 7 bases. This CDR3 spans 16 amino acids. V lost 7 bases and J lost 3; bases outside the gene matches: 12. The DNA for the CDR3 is TGTGCCAGCAACTCTCCTGTCCTAGCGGACTACAATGAGCAGTTCTTC. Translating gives CASNSPVLADYNEQFF.

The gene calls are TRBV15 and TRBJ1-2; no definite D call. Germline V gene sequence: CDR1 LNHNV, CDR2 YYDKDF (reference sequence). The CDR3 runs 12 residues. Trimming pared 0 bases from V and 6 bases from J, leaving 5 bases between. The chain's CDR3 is CATSRDRNGYTF. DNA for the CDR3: TGTGCCACCAGCAGAGATAGGAATGGCTACACCTTC.

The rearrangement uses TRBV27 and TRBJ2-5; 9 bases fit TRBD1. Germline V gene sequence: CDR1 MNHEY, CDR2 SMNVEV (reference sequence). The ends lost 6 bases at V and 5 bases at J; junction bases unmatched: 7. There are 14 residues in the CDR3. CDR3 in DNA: TGTGCCAGCAGCTGGGGACAGGGTCGGGAGACCCAGTACTTC. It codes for CASSWGQGRETQYF.

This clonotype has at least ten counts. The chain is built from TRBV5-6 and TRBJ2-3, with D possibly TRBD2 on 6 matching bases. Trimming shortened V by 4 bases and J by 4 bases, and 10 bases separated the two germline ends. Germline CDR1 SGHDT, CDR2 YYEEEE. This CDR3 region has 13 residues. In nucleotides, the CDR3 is TGTGCCAGCAGCCTGGGACTTCCAGATACGCAGTATTTT. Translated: CASSLGLPDTQYF.

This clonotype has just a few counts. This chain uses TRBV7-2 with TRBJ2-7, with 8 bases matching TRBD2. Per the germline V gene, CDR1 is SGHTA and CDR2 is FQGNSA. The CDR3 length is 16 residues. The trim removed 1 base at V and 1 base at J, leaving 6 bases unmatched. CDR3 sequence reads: CASSLGLGTSSYEQYF. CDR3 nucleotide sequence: TGTGCCAGCAGCTTAGGCCTAGGGACTAGTTCCTACGAGCAGTACTTC.

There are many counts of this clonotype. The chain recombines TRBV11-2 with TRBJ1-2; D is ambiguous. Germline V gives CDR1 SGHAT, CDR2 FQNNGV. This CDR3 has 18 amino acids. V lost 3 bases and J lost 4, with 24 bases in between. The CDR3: CASSFPVSGIHSRYGYTF. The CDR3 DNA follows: TGTGCCAGCAGCTTTCCCGTCTCCGGGATCCACTCACGCTATGGCTACACCTTC.

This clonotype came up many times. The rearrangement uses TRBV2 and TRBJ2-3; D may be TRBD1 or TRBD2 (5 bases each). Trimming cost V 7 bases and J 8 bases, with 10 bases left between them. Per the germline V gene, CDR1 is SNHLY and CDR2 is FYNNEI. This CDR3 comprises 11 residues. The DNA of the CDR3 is TGTGCCAGCATGGGGGAAGGTACGCAGTATTTT. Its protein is CASMGEGTQYF. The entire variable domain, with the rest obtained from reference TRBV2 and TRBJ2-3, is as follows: EPEVTQTPSHQVTQMGQEVILRCVPISNHLYFYWYRQILGQKVEFLVSFYNNEISEKSEIFDDQFSVERPDGSNFTLKIRSTKLEDSAMYFCASMGEGTQYFGPGTRLTVL.

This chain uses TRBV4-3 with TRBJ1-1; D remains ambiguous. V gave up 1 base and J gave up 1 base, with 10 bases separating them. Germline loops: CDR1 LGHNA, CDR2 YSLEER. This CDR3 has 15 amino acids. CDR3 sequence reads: CASSQVFHGNTEAFF. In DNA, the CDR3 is TGCGCCAGCAGCCAAGTATTCCATGGGAACACTGAAGCTTTCTTT.

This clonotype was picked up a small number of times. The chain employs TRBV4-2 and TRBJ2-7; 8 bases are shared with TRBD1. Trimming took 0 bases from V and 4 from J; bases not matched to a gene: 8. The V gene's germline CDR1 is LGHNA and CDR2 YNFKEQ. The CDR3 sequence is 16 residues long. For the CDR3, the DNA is TGTGCCAGCAGCCAAGATAGTGGACAGGGATCGTACGAGCAGTACTTC. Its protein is CASSQDSGQGSYEQYF.

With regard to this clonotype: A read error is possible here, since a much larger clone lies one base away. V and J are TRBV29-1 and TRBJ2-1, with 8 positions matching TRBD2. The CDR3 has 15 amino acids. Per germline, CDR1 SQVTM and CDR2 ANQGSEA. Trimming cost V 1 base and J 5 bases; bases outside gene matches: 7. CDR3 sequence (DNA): TGCAGCGTTGAAGGGTTTAGCGGGAAACACAATGAGCAGTTCTTC. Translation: CSVEGFSGKHNEQFF.

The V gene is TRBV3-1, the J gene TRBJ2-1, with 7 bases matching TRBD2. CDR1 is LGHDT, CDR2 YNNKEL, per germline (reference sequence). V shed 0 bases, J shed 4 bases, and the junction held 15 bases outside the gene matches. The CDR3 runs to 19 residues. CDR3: CASSQEYHSELAIYNEQFF. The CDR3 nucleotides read TGTGCCAGCAGCCAAGAATATCACTCGGAACTAGCGATTTACAATGAGCAGTTCTTC.